This TCR beta chain was found in a study of blood T cell repertoires in COVID-19. Study-wide context: PBMCs, B-cell-depleted T cells, or T cells provided the cDNA or gDNA that made up the material.

V lost 6 bases to trimming and J lost 0 bases; unmatched junction nucleotides: 4. The CDR3 is 14 residues long. Germline-derived CDR1 and CDR2 are SQVTM and ANQGSEA. Participants, about 18 to 95 years old, spanned 25 or so US areas. In the original workflow: Cell counts per sample came from amplifying reference gene primers. Data came from immunoSEQ multiplex PCR; TCRdb stores just in-frame clones and leaves some out. The V and J calls and the clone size are those of that table, but D and trimming were determined from the DNA. This table holds 170,000 or so clones, over 75% found once. Sequenced: PBMCs or T cells enriched from blood (not recorded which). This TCR came from a woman between 50 and 59 years old who had recovered from COVID-19. V gene TRBV29-1 combines with J gene TRBJ1-3; TRBD1 matches at 8 bases. The CDR3 nucleotides read TGCAGCGTGGGGACAGGACTCTCTGGAAACACCATATATTTT. The encoded protein is CSVGTGLSGNTIYF.